The source of this TCR beta chain is a study of vaccination and CD4 T cells after COVID-19. Across the study: Nasal swab PCR detected SARS-CoV-2 in convalescent patients, who comprised 9 or 10 mild cases and one severe case. Whole-study results and caveats: Spike mono-reactivity was found in 304 of 307 vaccine-specific clones from convalescent patients.

Regarding treatment: roughly 10-day PBMC culture with coronavirus spike peptide pools or control peptides (ViraFEST assay). The dates of positive PCR tests extended from March through December 2020 and came before the US Alpha, Beta and Delta variants. It was with approximately 9.7 IU/ml IL-2 and around 10 ug/ml peptide pools that roughly 2 million PBMCs per well were cultured. The CDR3 loop spans 14 amino acids. Trimming cost V 2 bases and J 3 bases, with 10 bases left between them. Regarding this clonotype: Its antigen is still unknown.

Cultured CD4+ T-cell DNA underwent Oncomine TCR Beta short-read sequencing. TCRdb reprocessed the PCR reads via MiXCR and lists one record per CDR3 protein. The repertoire holds around 20,000 distinct CDR3 sequences, with about 50% as singletons. Sequencing was performed on CD4+ T cells from blood, cultured in vitro. This sequence was found in a human donor who had recovered from COVID-19. This rearrangement joins TRBV12-3 or TRBV12-4 to TRBJ1-1; TRBD1 is a possible D gene (5 bases). CDR3 in amino acids: CASSLRGGDTEAFF. As DNA, the CDR3 is TGTGCCAGCAGTTTAAGGGGAGGAGACACTGAAGCTTTCTTT.